This T cell receptor beta chain was recovered during a study of OX40 agonist ivuxolimab in advanced cancers. Points on this clone: Its target is unknown.

Profiling relied on immunoSEQ multiplex PCR, and the TCRdb table lists in-frame clones only, not all of them. Of about 15,000 clones listed, about 80% were seen once; the top ten hold roughly 31%. The V gene's germline CDR1 is SEHNR and CDR2 FQNEAQ (reference sequence). The CDR3 extends over 16 amino acids. Trimming removed 2 bases at V and 4 bases at J, with 15 bases between. Regarding the study as a whole: By week 6 at 0.1 to 3.0 mg/kg, blood CD4+ and CD8+ T cells had expanded clonally. Antigen specificity of clonally expanded peripheral T cells was not established.

The rearrangement joins TRBV7-9 to TRBJ2-1; D might be TRBD2 (6 bases). This clonotype was sampled from an adult with an advanced solid tumor such as melanoma, head and neck, liver or kidney cancer. This sample comprised CD4+ or CD8+ T cells sorted from blood, obtained in a trial of the OX40 agonist ivuxolimab. The DNA of the CDR3 is TGTGCCAGCAGCTTAAGGAGGGACTTCCTTTACAATGAGCAGTTCTTC. This codes for CASSLRRDFLYNEQFF.